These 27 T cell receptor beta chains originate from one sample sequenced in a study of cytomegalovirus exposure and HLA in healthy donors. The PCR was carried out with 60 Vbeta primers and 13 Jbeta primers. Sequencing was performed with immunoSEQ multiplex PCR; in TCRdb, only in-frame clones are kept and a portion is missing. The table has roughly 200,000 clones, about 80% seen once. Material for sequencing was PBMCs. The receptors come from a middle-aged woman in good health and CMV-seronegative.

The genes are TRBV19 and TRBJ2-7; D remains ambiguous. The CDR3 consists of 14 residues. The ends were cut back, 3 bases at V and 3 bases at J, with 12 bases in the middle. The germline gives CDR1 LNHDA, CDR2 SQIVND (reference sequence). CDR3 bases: TGTGCCAGTAGTATTACCCCAACAAGCTACGAGCAGTACTTC. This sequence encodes CASSITPTSYEQYF.

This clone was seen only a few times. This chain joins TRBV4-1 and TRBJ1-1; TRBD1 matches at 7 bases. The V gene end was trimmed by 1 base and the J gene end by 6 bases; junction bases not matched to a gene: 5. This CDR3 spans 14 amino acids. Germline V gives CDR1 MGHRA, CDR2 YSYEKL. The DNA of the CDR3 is TGCGCCAGCAGCCAAGGGCAGCAGGGGGCTGAAGCTTTCTTT. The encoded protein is CASSQGQQGAEAFF.

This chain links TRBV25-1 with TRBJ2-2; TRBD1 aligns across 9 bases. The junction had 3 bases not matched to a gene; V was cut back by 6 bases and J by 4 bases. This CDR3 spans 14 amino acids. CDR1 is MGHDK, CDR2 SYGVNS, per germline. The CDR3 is CASRGQGVTGELFF. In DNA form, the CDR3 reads TGTGCCAGCAGGGGACAGGGAGTCACCGGGGAGCTGTTTTTT.

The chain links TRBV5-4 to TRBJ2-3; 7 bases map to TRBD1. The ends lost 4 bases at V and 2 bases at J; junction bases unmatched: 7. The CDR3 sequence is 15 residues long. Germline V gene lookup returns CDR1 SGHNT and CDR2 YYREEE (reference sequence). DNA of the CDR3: TGTGCCAGCAGCAGTCGGACAGGATACACAGATACGCAGTATTTT. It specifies CASSSRTGYTDTQYF. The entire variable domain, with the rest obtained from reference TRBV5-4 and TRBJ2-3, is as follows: ETGVTQSPTHLIKTRGQQVTLRCSSQSGHNTVSWYQQALGQGPQFIFQYYREEENGRGNFPPRFSGLQFPNYSSELNVNALELDDSALYLCASSSRTGYTDTQYFGPGTRLTVL.

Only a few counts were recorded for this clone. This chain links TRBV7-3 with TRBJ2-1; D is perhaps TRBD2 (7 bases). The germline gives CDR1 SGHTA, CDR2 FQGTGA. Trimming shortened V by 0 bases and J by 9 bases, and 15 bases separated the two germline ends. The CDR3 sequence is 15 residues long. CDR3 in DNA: TGTGCCAGCAGCTTAACGTTGGGGGGGGGCGGTGAGCAGTTCTTC. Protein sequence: CASSLTLGGGGEQFF.

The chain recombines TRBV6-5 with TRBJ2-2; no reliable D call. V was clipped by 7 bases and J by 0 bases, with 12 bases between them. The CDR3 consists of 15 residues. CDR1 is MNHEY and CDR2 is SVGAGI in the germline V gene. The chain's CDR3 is CASTYGSANTGELFF. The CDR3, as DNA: TGTGCCAGCACCTACGGGTCCGCGAACACCGGGGAGCTGTTTTTT.

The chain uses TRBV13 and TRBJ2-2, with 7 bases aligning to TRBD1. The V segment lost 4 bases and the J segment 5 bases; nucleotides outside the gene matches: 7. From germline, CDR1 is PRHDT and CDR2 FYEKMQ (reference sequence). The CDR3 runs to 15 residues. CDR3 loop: CASSYRQGGTGELFF. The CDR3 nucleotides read TGTGCCAGCAGCTACAGACAGGGTGGGACCGGGGAGCTGTTTTTT.

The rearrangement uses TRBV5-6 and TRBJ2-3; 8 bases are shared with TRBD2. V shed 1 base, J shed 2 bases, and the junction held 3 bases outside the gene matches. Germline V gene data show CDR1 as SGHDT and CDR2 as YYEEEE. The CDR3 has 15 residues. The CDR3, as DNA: TGTGCCAGCAGCTTGCAGCGGGGGAACACAGATACGCAGTATTTT. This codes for CASSLQRGNTDTQYF.

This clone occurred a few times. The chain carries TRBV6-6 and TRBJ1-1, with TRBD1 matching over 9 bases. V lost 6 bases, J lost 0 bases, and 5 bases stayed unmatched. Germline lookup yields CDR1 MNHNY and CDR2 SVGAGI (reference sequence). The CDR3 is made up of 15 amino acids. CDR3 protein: CASRRGTGMNTEAFF. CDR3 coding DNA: TGTGCCAGCAGGCGAGGGACAGGGATGAACACTGAAGCTTTCTTT.

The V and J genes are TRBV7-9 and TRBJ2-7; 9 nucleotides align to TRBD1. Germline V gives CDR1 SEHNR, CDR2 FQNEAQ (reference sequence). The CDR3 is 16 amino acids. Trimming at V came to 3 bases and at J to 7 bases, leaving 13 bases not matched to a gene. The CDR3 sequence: CASSLGRDRAPSEQYF. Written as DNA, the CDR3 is TGTGCCAGCAGCTTGGGGAGGGACAGGGCCCCTTCGGAGCAGTACTTC.

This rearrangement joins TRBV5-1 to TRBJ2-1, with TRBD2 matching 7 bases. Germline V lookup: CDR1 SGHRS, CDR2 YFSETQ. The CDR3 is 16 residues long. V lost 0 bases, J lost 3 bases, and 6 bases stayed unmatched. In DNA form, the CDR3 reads TGCGCCAGCAGCTTGGATGGGGACTACTACTACAATGAGCAGTTCTTC. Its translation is CASSLDGDYYYNEQFF.

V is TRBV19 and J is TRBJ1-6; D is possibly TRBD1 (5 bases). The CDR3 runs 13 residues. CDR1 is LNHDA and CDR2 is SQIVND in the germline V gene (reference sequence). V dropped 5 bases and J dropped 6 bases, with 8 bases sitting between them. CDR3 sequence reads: CASSLDSNSPLHF. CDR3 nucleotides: TGTGCCAGTAGTCTCGACAGTAATTCACCCCTCCACTTT.

CDR3 nucleotides: TGCGCCAGCAGCCAAGTGATGAGACTAGCGGGGGGACCCTACGAGCAGTACTTC. It translates to CASSQVMRLAGGPYEQYF. The chain joins TRBV4-1 to TRBJ2-7; TRBD2 aligns across 13 bases. V lost 1 base and J lost 2; bases outside the gene matches: 8. CDR1 and CDR2 (germline): MGHRA, YSYEKL. This CDR3 region has 18 residues.

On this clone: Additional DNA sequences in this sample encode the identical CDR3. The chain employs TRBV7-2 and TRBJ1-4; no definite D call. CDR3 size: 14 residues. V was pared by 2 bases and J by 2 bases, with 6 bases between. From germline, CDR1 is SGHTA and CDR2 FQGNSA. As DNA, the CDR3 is TGTGCCAGCAGCTTAAGAGCTACTAATGAAAAACTGTTTTTT. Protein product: CASSLRATNEKLFF. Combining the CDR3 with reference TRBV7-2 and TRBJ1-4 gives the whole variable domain GAGVSQSPSNKVTEKGKDVELRCDPISGHTALYWYRQSLGQGLEFLIYFQGNSAPDKSGLPSDRFSAERTGGSVSTLTIQRTQQEDSAVYLCASSLRATNEKLFFGSGTQLSVL.

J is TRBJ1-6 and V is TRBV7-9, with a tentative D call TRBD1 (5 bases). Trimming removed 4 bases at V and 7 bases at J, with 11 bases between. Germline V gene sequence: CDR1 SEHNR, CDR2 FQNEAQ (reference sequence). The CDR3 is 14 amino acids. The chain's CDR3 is CASSWREGNSPLHF. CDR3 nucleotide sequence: TGTGCCAGCAGCTGGAGGGAGGGGAATTCACCCCTCCACTTT.

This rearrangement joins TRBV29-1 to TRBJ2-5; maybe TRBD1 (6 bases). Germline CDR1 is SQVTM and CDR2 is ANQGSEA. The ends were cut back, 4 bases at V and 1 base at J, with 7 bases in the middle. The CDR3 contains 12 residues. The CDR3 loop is CSVVTGQETQYF. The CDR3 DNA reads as TGCAGCGTTGTGACAGGCCAAGAGACCCAGTACTTC.

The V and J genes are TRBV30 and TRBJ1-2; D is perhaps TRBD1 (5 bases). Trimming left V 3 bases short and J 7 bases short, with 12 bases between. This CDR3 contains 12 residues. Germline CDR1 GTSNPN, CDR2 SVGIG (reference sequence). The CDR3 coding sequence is TGTGCCTGGAGCGCAGGGAGGGTTGGCTACACCTTC. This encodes CAWSAGRVGYTF.

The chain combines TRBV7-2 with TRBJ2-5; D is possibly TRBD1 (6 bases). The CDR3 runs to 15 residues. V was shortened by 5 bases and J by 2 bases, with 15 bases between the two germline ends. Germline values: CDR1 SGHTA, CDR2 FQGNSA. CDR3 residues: CASSAPGEVQETQYF. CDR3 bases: TGTGCCAGCAGCGCCCCAGGGGAAGTACAAGAGACCCAGTACTTC. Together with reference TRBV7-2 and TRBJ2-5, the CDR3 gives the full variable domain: GAGVSQSPSNKVTEKGKDVELRCDPISGHTALYWYRQSLGQGLEFLIYFQGNSAPDKSGLPSDRFSAERTGGSVSTLTIQRTQQEDSAVYLCASSAPGEVQETQYFGPGTRLLVL.

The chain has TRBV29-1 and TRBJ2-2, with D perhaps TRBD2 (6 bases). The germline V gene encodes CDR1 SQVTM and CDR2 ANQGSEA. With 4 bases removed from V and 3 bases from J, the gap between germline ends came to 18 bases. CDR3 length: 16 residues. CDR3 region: CSVVLPGRSDTGELFF. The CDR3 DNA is TGCAGCGTTGTCCTCCCAGGGAGGTCGGACACCGGGGAGCTGTTTTTT.

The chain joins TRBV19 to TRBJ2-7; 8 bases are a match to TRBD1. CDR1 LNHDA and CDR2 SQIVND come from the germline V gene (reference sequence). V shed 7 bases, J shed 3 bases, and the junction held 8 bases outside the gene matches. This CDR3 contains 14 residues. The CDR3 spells CASNAGQAVYEQYF. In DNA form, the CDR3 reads TGTGCCAGTAACGCGGGACAGGCTGTCTACGAGCAGTACTTC.

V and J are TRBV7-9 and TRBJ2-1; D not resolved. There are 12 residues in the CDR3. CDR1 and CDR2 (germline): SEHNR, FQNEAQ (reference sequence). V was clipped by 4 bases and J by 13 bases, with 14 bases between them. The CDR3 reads CASSSTGSEQFF. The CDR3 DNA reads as TGTGCCAGCAGCTCGACCGGGTCGGAACAGTTCTTC.

In nucleotides, the CDR3 is TGTGCCAGCAGTCCTCTCTCGGGGGCAGATACGCAGTATTTT. Protein sequence: CASSPLSGADTQYF. The rearrangement uses TRBV7-3 and TRBJ2-3; weak D call: TRBD2 (6 bases). Trimming pared 6 bases from V and 4 bases from J, leaving 14 bases between. Germline CDR1 reads SGHTA; CDR2 reads FQGTGA. The CDR3 covers 14 residues.

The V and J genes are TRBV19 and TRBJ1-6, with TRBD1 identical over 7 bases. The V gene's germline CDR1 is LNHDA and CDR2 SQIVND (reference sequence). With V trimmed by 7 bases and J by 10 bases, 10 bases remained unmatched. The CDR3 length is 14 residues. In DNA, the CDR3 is TGTGCCAGTACCGTTGACAGGGCGGGGTCACCCCTCCACTTT. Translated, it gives CASTVDRAGSPLHF.

The CDR3 sequence is CASSSTGVDTEAFF. The CDR3 DNA sequence: TGTGCCAGCTCATCAACAGGGGTAGACACTGAAGCTTTCTTT. The V call is TRBV18, the J call TRBJ1-1; 7 bases align to TRBD1. The CDR3 has 14 residues. Losses at the gene ends were 5 bases for V and 3 bases for J; bases not matched to a gene: 6. From germline, CDR1 is KGHSH and CDR2 LQKENI. Full variable domain (remainder filled in from reference TRBV18 and TRBJ1-1): NAGVMQNPRHLVRRRGQEARLRCSPMKGHSHVYWYRQLPEEGLKFMVYLQKENIIDESGMPKERFSAEFPKEGPSILRIQQVVRGDSAAYFCASSSTGVDTEAFFGQGTRLTVV.

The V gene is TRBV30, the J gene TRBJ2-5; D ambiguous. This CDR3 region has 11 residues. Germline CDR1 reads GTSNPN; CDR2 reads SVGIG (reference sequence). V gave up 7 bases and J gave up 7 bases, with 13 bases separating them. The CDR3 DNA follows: TGTGCCTTTTCCCGGGTGGGGACCCAGTACTTC. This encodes CAFSRVGTQYF. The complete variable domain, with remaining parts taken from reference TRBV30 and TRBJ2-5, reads SQTIHQWPATLVQPVGSPLSLECTVEGTSNPNLYWYRQAAGRGLQLLFYSVGIGQISSEVPQNLSASRPQDRQFILSSKKLLLSDSGFYLCAFSRVGTQYFGPGTRLLVL.

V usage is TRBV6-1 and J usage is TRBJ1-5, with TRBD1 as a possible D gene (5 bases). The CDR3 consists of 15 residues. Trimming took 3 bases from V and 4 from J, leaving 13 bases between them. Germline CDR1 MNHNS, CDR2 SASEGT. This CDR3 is CASSEDLTVNQPQHF. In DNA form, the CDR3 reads TGTGCCAGCAGTGAGGATCTGACAGTGAATCAGCCCCAGCATTTT.

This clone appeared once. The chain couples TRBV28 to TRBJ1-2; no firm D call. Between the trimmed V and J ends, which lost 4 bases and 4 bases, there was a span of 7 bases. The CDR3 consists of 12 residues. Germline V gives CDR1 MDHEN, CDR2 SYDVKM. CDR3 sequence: CASSSRFYGYTF. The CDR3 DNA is TGTGCCAGCAGTTCACGGTTCTATGGCTACACCTTC.